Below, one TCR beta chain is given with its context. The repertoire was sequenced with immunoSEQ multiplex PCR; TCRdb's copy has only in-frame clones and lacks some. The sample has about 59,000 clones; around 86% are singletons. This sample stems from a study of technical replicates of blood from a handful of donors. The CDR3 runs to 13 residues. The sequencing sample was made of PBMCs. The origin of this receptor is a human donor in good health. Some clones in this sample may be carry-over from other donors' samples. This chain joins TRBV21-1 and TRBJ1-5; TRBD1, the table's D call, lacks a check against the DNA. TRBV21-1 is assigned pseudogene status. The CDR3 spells CASSNNGQWPQHF. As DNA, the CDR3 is TGTGCCAGCAGCAATAATGGACAGTGGCCCCAGCATTTT.